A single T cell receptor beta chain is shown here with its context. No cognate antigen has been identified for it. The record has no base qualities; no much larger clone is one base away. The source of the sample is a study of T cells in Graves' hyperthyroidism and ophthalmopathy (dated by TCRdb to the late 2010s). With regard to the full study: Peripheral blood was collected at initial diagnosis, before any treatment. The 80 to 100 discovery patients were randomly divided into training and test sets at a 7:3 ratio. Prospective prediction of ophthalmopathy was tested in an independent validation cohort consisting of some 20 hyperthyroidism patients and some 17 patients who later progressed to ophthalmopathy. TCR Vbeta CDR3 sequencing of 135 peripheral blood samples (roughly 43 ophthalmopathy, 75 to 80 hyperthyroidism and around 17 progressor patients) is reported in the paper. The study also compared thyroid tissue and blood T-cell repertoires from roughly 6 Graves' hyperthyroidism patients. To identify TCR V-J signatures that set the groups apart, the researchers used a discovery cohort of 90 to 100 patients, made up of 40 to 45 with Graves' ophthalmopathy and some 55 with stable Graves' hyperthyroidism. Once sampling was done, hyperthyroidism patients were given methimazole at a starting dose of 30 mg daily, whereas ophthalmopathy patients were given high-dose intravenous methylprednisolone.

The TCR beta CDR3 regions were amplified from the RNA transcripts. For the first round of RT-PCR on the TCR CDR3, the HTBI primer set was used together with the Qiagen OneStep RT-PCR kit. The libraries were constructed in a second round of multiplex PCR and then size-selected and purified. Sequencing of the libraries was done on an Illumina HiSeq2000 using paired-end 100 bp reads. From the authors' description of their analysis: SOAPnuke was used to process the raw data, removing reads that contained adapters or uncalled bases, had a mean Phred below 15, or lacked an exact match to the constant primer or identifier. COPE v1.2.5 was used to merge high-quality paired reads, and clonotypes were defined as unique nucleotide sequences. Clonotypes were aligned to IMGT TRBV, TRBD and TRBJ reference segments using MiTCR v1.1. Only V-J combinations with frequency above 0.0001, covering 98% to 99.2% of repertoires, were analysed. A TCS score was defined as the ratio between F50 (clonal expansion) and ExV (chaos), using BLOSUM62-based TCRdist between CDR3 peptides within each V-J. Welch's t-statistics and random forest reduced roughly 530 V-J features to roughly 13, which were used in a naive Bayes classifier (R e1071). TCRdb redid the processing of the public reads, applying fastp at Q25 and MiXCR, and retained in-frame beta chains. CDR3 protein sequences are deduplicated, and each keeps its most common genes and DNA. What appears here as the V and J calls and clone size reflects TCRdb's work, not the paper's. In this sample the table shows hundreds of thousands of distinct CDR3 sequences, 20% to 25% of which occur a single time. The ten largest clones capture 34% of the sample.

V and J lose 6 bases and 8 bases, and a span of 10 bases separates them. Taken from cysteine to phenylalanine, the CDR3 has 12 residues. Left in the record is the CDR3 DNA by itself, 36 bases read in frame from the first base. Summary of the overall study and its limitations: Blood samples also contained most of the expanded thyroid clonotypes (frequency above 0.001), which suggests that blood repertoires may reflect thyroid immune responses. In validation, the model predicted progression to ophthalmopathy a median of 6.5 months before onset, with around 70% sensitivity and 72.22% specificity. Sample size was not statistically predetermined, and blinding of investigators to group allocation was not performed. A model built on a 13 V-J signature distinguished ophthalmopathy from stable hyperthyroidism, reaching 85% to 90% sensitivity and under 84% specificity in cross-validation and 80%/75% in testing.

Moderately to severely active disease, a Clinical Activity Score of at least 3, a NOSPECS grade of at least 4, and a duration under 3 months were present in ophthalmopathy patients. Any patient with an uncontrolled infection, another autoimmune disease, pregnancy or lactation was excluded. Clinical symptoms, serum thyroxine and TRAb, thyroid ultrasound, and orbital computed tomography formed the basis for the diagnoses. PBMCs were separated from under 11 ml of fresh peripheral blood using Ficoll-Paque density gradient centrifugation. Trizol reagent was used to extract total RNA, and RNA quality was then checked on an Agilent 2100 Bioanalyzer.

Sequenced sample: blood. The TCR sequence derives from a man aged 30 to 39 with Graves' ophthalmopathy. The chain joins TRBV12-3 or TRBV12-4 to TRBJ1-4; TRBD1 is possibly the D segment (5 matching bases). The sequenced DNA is TGTGCCAGCAGCCCAGGGTGGGAAAAACTGTTTTTT. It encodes CASSPGWEKLFF.